Presented here are 15 T cell receptor beta chains from one specimen sequenced in a study of immune evolution from preneoplasia to lung adenocarcinoma. Only in-frame clones appear in the TCRdb table, and some are missing; sequencing was by immunoSEQ multiplex PCR. The table lists about 14,000 clones, about four fifths of them singletons, with approximately 4.2% in the top ten. The sample taken for sequencing was FFPE minimally invasive lung adenocarcinoma tissue. The source of these receptors is a person between 65 and 79 years old with lung adenocarcinoma.

In nucleotides, the CDR3 is TGTGCCAGCAGCGAGGGACTAGCGGGGGGTGATGTGAATGAGCAGTTCTTC. Amino acids: CASSEGLAGGDVNEQFF. The chain links TRBV7-9 to TRBJ2-1, with 15 bases identical to TRBD2. This CDR3 contains 17 residues. The J segment lost 7 bases and the V segment lost 5 bases, leaving 9 bases of the junction unmatched. CDR1 and CDR2 (germline): SEHNR, FQNEAQ (reference sequence).

V gene TRBV7-9 combines with J gene TRBJ2-2; a possible D gene is TRBD2 (6 bases). The CDR3 contains 16 residues. Germline V gene sequence: CDR1 SEHNR, CDR2 FQNEAQ (reference sequence). V was cut by 5 bases and J by 0 bases, with 13 bases left in between. The CDR3 DNA reads as TGTGCCAGCAGCATCCGACTAGTCGCGAACACCGGGGAGCTGTTTTTT. Translated, it gives CASSIRLVANTGELFF.

This clone was counted a few times. V and J are TRBV30 and TRBJ2-3; D is uncertain. Germline CDR1 and CDR2: GTSNPN and SVGIG (reference sequence). The CDR3 is 14 amino acids. V lost 0 bases and J 2 bases, leaving 9 bases between the germline ends. The CDR3 sequence: CAWSVGSFTDTQYF. For the CDR3, the DNA is TGTGCCTGGAGTGTGGGAAGTTTCACAGATACGCAGTATTTT.

This clone has a single count. The J gene is TRBJ2-7, the V gene TRBV28; D perhaps matches TRBD2 (5 bases). The CDR3 covers 14 residues. The V end lost 1 base, the J end lost 5 bases, and 12 bases lay between the germline ends. Germline CDR1 MDHEN, CDR2 SYDVKM. The CDR3 reads CASSLYELGNEQYF. As DNA, the CDR3 is TGTGCCAGCAGTTTATATGAACTAGGGAACGAGCAGTACTTC.

This clone was counted only a few times. The chain recombines TRBV28 with TRBJ1-4; D is possibly TRBD1 (5 bases). This CDR3 region has 14 residues. CDR1 is MDHEN, CDR2 SYDVKM, per germline. V lost 4 bases, J lost 8 bases, and 14 bases lay in between. CDR3: CASSSEGSFEKLFF. CDR3 coding DNA: TGTGCCAGCAGTTCAGAGGGGTCCTTCGAAAAACTGTTTTTT.

The rearrangement uses TRBV27 and TRBJ2-3; D ambiguous. V was clipped by 2 bases and J by 2 bases, with 8 bases between them. Germline lookup yields CDR1 MNHEY and CDR2 SMNVEV (reference sequence). The CDR3 runs to 14 residues. CDR3: CASSLSRITDTQYF. The CDR3 region has the DNA TGTGCCAGCAGTTTAAGCAGGATCACAGATACGCAGTATTTT.

The J gene is TRBJ2-3, the V gene TRBV11-2; 11 bases agree with TRBD2. In germline, CDR1 is SGHAT, CDR2 FQNNGV. Germline trimming cut 1 base from V and 2 bases from J; bases unmatched to any gene: 5. The CDR3 consists of 17 residues. CDR3 coding DNA: TGTGCCAGCAGCTTAGGGGGGACTAGCGGTAACACAGATACGCAGTATTTT. It encodes CASSLGGTSGNTDTQYF. The variable domain in full, completed from reference TRBV11-2 and TRBJ2-3, reads EAGVAQSPRYKIIEKRQSVAFWCNPISGHATLYWYQQILGQGPKLLIQFQNNGVVDDSQLPKDRFSAERLKGVDSTLKIQPAKLEDSAVYLCASSLGGTSGNTDTQYFGPGTRLTVL.

This chain links TRBV4-1 with TRBJ1-3; 7 bases agree with TRBD1. The CDR3 totals 14 residues. V dropped 3 bases and J dropped 1; count of bases not matched to a gene: 0. CDR1 is MGHRA, CDR2 YSYEKL, per germline. Here the CDR3 reads CASSQTGSGNTIYF. The CDR3 DNA reads as TGCGCCAGCAGCCAGACAGGGTCTGGAAACACCATATATTTT.

The table lists this clone with a count of one. V and J are TRBV6-5 and TRBJ1-6; D not certain. This CDR3 region has 13 residues. V was trimmed by 4 bases and J by 8 bases, leaving 9 bases between them. In germline, CDR1 is MNHEY, CDR2 SVGAGI. The CDR3 reads CASSFARDSPLHF. CDR3 bases: TGTGCCAGCAGTTTCGCCCGGGATTCACCCCTCCACTTT.

J is TRBJ1-2 and V is TRBV9; 11 nucleotides match TRBD1. CDR3 length: 14 amino acids. Germline V CDR1 and CDR2: SGDLS, YYNGEE. J gave up 4 bases and V 4 bases, and 3 bases lay outside the gene matches. The CDR3 DNA reads as TGTGCCAGCAGCCCAGGACAGGGGGCCTATGGCTACACCTTC. Residues: CASSPGQGAYGYTF.

The CDR3 DNA reads TGTGCCAGCAGTCAGGGGGTACGGCAGTCCCAGCATTTT. As protein: CASSQGVRQSQHF. V gene TRBV6-1 combines with J gene TRBJ1-5; TRBD1 agrees at 7 bases. Germline CDR1 reads MNHNS; CDR2 reads SASEGT. The CDR3 spans 13 residues. The V segment lost 5 bases and the J segment 11 bases; nucleotides outside the gene matches: 9.

The chain uses TRBV9 and TRBJ2-1; 11 nucleotides align to TRBD2. Germline assignment: CDR1 SGDLS and CDR2 YYNGEE. V lost 0 bases and J lost 7; bases outside the gene matches: 9. The CDR3 is 17 residues long. The CDR3 is CASSVGLAGGLGNEQFF. The CDR3 DNA follows: TGTGCCAGCAGCGTAGGGCTAGCGGGAGGACTAGGGAATGAGCAGTTCTTC.

This clone was seen a handful of times. The chain is built from TRBV2 and TRBJ1-4; no reliable D call. The germline V gene has CDR1 SNHLY and CDR2 FYNNEI. The CDR3 length is 16 residues. Between the trimmed V and J ends, which lost 1 base and 0 bases, there was a span of 9 bases. The CDR3 loop is CASSEGQRATNEKLFF. CDR3 sequence (DNA): TGTGCCAGCAGTGAAGGCCAGAGAGCAACTAATGAAAAACTGTTTTTT.

J is TRBJ2-7 and V is TRBV18, with 8 nucleotides matching TRBD1. Germline CDR1 and CDR2: KGHSH and LQKENI. The CDR3 is made up of 15 amino acids. J gave up 1 base and V 6 bases, and 8 bases lay outside the gene matches. CDR3 nucleotides: TGTGCCAGCTCCCTACCAGGGGGCAGGTCCTACGAGCAGTACTTC. Translated, it gives CASSLPGGRSYEQYF.

The chain carries TRBV11-2 and TRBJ1-3, with unresolved D. From germline, CDR1 is SGHAT and CDR2 FQNNGV. The CDR3 covers 16 residues. The V end was cut by 2 bases, the J end by 1 base, with 12 bases between. CDR3 nucleotide sequence: TGTGCCAGCAGCTTATTTAGGTCCGTTTCTGGAAACACCATATATTTT. Protein product: CASSLFRSVSGNTIYF. Filled out from reference TRBV11-2 and TRBJ1-3, the complete variable domain reads EAGVAQSPRYKIIEKRQSVAFWCNPISGHATLYWYQQILGQGPKLLIQFQNNGVVDDSQLPKDRFSAERLKGVDSTLKIQPAKLEDSAVYLCASSLFRSVSGNTIYFGEGSWLTVV.